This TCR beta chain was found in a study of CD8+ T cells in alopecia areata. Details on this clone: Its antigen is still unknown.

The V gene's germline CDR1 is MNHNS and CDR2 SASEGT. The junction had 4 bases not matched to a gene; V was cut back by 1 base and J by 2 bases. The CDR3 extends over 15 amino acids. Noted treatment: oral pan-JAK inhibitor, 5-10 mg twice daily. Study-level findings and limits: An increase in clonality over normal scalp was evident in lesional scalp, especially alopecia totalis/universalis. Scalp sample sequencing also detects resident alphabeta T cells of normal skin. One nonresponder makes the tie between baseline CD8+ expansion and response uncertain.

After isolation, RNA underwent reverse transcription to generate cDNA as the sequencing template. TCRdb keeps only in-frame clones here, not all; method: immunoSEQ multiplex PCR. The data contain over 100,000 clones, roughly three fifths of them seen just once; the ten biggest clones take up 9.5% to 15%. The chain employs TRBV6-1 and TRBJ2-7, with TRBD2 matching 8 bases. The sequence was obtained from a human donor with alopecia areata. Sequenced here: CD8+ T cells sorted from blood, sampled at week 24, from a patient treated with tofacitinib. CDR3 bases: TGTGCCAGCAGTGAAGTGAGCGGGGGTCCCTACGAGCAGTACTTC. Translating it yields CASSEVSGGPYEQYF.